Listed below are T cell receptor beta chains from one sample, sequenced in a study of read filtering for tumor transcriptome and immune sequencing. TCRdb processed the reads anew with MiXCR; each CDR3 protein has one entry. This sample has about 40,000 distinct CDR3 sequences; approximately 14% occur once, and the top ten carry about 38%. The sequenced sample consisted of a population of CD138-negative cells sorted from bone marrow. The receptor set was obtained from a donor at least 40 years old with multiple myeloma. CDR3s include the opening cysteine and the closing phenylalanine or tryptophan. Expanded clones are given a class, and other clones once, few, many or no size at all.

v_call | cdr3_length | clone_size | cdr3_aa
TRBV3-1 | 15 | many | CASSQAQPTGGELFF
TRBV12-3/TRBV12-4 | 14 | few | CASSHRRRTYEQYF
TRBV6-2/TRBV6-3 | 15 | - | CASSSSSTPAYEQYF
TRBV9 | 16 | - | CASSAGHSSGGNTIYF
TRBV12-3/TRBV12-4 | 13 | many | CASSLVLGDTQYF
TRBV2 | 11 | many | CASRTKETQYF
TRBV4-2 | 11 | many | CASSQNYEQYF
TRBV6-1 | 15 | - | CASSRQGVGANVLTF
TRBV20-1 | 14 | many | CSARSGRAGNEQFF
TRBV6-1 | 15 | many | CASSEAPTRRYGYTF
TRBV5-1 | 14 | medium-sized | CASSSDSQYNEQFF
TRBV20-1 | 14 | many | CSARDHSGYYGYTF